These T cell receptor beta chains were read from a single sample in a study of cytomegalovirus exposure and HLA in healthy donors. Sequencing used immunoSEQ multiplex PCR; TCRdb keeps in-frame clones, though not all of them. The sample carries about 110,000 clones, about 85% recorded once. The sequenced sample was PBMCs. The receptors were sampled from a young woman in good health and CMV-seronegative. CDR3s leave out the opening cysteine and the closing phenylalanine or tryptophan. D genes are given only for firm matches.

D	length	V	J	CDR3
TRBD2	12	TRBV9	TRBJ2-1	ASSVGGGNNEQF
NA	12	TRBV15	TRBJ2-7	ATSLPTGSYEQY
NA	14	TRBV19	TRBJ1-1	ASSITPGLMNTEAF
NA	12	TRBV9	TRBJ1-1	ASSALGGSTEAF
TRBD1	12	TRBV6-5	TRBJ1-5	ASSEQGSNQPQH
TRBD2	15	TRBV11-1	TRBJ2-3	ASSLGLAGRYTDTQY
TRBD1	13	TRBV5-6	TRBJ1-5	ASSSGQGAFQPQH
NA	13	TRBV5-4	TRBJ2-7	ASSLAGMGSYEQY
NA	8	TRBV25-1	TRBJ2-7	ASSEDKQY
NA	13	TRBV2	TRBJ1-5	ASSGPGGENQPQH
TRBD2	12	TRBV5-4	TRBJ2-1	ASSSTGTTNEQF
TRBD1	14	TRBV7-9	TRBJ2-2	ASSPRGRTNTGELF
NA	13	TRBV11-2	TRBJ2-1	ASSLGGGAYNEQF
NA	13	TRBV5-4	TRBJ2-7	ASSPAGNQAYEQY
TRBD2	13	TRBV7-7	TRBJ2-3	ASSWEGLNTDTQY
NA	11	TRBV25-1	TRBJ2-1	ASGGAGNAEQF
NA	13	TRBV29-1	TRBJ1-1	SVEALGASGTEAF
NA	13	TRBV18	TRBJ2-7	ASSPQTSFSDEQY
NA	10	TRBV18	TRBJ2-5	ASSPRRETQY
NA	11	TRBV7-6	TRBJ2-2	ASSYRVSGELF
NA	15	TRBV18	TRBJ2-2	ASSPLGLQRIGGELF
NA	12	TRBV11-2	TRBJ1-6	ASSLAGYNSPLH
TRBD1	12	TRBV15	TRBJ1-2	ATSRGDRAYGYT
NA	13	TRBV6-1	TRBJ1-2	ASSGLGAGARGYT
TRBD1	12	TRBV7-6	TRBJ1-2	ASSQGQGGYGYT
TRBD1	11	TRBV30	TRBJ1-5	AWSPQGAQPQH
TRBD2	13	TRBV5-1	TRBJ2-1	ASSSGGGRDNEQF
NA	10	TRBV5-6	TRBJ2-2	ASSLTTGELF
NA	13	TRBV19	TRBJ2-5	ASSQSGERTETQY
NA	13	TRBV6-5	TRBJ2-5	ASSYLPGSGETQY
NA	11	TRBV7-6	TRBJ1-1	ASLNTEGTEAF
TRBD2	14	TRBV28	TRBJ2-2	ASTLPGGANTGELF
TRBD1	10	TRBV2	TRBJ1-5	ASSEGGQPQH
NA	14	TRBV7-9	TRBJ2-6	ASSLGTGFGANVLT
TRBD2	16	TRBV5-1	TRBJ2-2	ASSLSGSGDANTGELF
NA	12	TRBV9	TRBJ2-4	ASSVADGKNIQY
TRBD1	13	TRBV5-1	TRBJ2-1	ASSLSGQHENEQF
NA	13	TRBV27	TRBJ2-3	ASSLVRGDTDTQY
TRBD1	12	TRBV7-6	TRBJ2-7	ASSLGTGGSEQY
NA	11	TRBV9	TRBJ1-1	ASSIRDSTEAF
NA	12	TRBV19	TRBJ2-7	ASSISEGTYEQY
NA	11	TRBV5-4	TRBJ1-2	ASSPDGGYGYT
NA	12	TRBV4-1	TRBJ2-7	ASSQVGGFDEQY
NA	13	TRBV6-6	TRBJ1-2	ASSYREQLNYGYT
NA	13	TRBV11-2	TRBJ2-2	ASSLLAFGTGELF
NA	11	TRBV30	TRBJ2-5	AWSRRGGETQY
TRBD2	10	TRBV29-1	TRBJ2-7	SVGWGGYEQY
NA	16	TRBV9	TRBJ2-5	ASSVEANGARAQETQY
NA	14	TRBV7-8	TRBJ1-6	ASSPRSGGVNSPLH
NA	11	TRBV5-1	TRBJ1-2	ASSLEGVYGYT
NA	9	TRBV30	TRBJ1-2	AGEDNYGYT
NA	11	TRBV10-3	TRBJ2-1	AISDGANNEQF
NA	12	TRBV10-3	TRBJ2-3	AISGHLSTDTQY